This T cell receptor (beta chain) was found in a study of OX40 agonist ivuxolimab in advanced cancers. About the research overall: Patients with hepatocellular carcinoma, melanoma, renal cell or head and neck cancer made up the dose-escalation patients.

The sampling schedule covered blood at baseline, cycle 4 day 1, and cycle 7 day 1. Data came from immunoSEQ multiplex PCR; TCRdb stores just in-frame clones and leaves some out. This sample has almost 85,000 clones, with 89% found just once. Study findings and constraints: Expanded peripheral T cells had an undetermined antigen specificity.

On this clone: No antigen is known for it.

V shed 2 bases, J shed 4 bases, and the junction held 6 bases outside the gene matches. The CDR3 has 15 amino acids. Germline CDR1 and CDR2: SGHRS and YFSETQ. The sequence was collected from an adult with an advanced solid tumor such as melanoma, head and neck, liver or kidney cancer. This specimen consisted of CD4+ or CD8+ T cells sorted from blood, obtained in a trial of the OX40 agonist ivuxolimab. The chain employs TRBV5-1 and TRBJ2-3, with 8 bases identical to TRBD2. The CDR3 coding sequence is TGCGCCAGCAGCTTAGGCGGGGGGTATGCAGATACGCAGTATTTT. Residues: CASSLGGGYADTQYF.